This T cell receptor (beta chain) was identified during a study of identical twins. The germline CDR1 and CDR2 sequences are SEHNR and FQNEAQ (reference sequence). The CDR3 sequence is 15 residues long. The ends lost 3 bases at V and 6 bases at J; junction bases unmatched: 8. MiXCR, applied by TCRdb to the 5' RACE reads, yields one record per CDR3 protein. The sample holds 350,000 to 450,000 distinct CDR3 sequences, around 20% seen once. The sample comprised naive T cells sorted from blood. The receptor's source is a man aged 50-59 years in good health. V and J are TRBV7-9 and TRBJ1-1; the match to TRBD1 covers 9 bases. The CDR3 DNA sequence: TGTGCCAGCAGCTTTCCGGACAGGGGAGAGCCTGAAGCTTTCTTT. It specifies CASSFPDRGEPEAFF.